This T cell receptor beta chain was recovered during a study of long-term antiretroviral therapy in people with HIV. With regard to this clone: As yet, its antigen is unknown.

Only United States sites treated participants with HIV. The authors ran the immunoSEQ assay, v3.0, at survey level. Sequenced by immunoSEQ multiplex PCR; TCRdb stores in-frame clones only, minus some. The profile shows under 50,000 clones, 65% to 90% of them singletons. This CDR3 contains 13 residues. CDR1 is SGHDT, CDR2 YYEEEE, per germline. V gave up 2 bases and J gave up 5 bases, with 8 bases separating them. Study-wide points: HIV repertoires spanned tighter CDR3 length ranges than controls did.

The source of this sequence is a woman in her late teens or twenties with HIV. The J gene is TRBJ1-5, the V gene TRBV5-6; D unclear. The sequencing here drew on unsorted PBMCs, taken just before starting antiretroviral therapy. CDR3 residues: CASSFTGDQPQHF. CDR3 DNA: TGTGCCAGCAGCTTCACCGGGGATCAGCCCCAGCATTTT.